What follows describes a single TCR beta chain. The V end lost 3 bases, the J end lost 1 base, and 9 bases lay between the germline ends. The CDR3 has 14 residues. CDR1 LNHDA and CDR2 SQIVND come from the germline V gene (reference sequence). This record belongs to a study of technical replicates of blood from a few donors. Using immunoSEQ multiplex PCR, the repertoire was profiled, and TCRdb retains in-frame clones only, with some absent. The sample comprises 100,000 or so clones, about 96% of which are singletons, and roughly 0.33% rests with the top ten. Sequencing was done on a sample of T cells isolated from PBMCs. The clonotype originates from a human donor in good health. The chain combines TRBV19 with TRBJ1-1; a weak D match, TRBD1 (6 bases). CDR3 nucleotide sequence: TGTGCCAGTAGTATTCAGGGACAGAACACTGAAGCTTTCTTT. Protein: CASSIQGQNTEAFF.